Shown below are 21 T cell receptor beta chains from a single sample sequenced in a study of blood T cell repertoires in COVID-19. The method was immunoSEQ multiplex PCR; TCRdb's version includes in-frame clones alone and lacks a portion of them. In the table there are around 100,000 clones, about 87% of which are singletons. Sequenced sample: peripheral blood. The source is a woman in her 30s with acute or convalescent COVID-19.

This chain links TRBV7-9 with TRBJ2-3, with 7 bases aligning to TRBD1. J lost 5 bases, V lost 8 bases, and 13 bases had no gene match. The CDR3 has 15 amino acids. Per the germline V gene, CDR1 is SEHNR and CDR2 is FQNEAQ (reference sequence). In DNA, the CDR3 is TGTGCCAGCGGATTGAAAGGGGGCGCGGGAGATACGCAGTATTTT. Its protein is CASGLKGGAGDTQYF.

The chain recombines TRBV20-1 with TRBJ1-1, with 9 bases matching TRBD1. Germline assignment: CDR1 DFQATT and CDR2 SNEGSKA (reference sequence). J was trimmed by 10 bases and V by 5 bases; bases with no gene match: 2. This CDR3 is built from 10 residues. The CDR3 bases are TGCAGTGCTGGGGACAGGGTAGCTTTCTTT. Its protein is CSAGDRVAFF.

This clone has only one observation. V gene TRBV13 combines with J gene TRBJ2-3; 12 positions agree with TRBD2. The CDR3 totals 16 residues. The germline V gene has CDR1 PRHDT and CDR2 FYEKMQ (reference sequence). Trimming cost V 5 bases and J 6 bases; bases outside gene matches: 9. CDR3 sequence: CASSEGLAGSRDTQYF. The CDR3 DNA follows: TGTGCCAGCAGCGAAGGACTAGCGGGGAGCAGGGATACGCAGTATTTT.

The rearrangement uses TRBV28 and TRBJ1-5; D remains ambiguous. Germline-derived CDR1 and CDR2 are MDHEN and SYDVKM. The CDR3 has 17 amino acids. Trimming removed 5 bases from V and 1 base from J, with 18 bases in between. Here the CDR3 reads CASSPPARVRSNQPQHF. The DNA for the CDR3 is TGTGCCAGCAGTCCCCCAGCGAGGGTGAGAAGCAATCAGCCCCAGCATTTT.

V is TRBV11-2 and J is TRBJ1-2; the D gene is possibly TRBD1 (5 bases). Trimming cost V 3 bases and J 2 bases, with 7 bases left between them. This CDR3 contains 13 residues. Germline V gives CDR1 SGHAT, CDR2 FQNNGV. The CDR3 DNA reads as TGTGCCAGCAGCTTGGGGCAGAACTATGGCTACACCTTC. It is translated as CASSLGQNYGYTF.

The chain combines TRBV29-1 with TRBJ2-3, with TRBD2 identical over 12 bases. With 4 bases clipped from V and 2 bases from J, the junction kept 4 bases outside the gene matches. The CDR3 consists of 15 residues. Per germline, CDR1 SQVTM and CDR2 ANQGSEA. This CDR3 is CSVVLAGGVTDTQYF. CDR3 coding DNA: TGCAGCGTTGTGCTAGCGGGGGGGGTCACAGATACGCAGTATTTT.

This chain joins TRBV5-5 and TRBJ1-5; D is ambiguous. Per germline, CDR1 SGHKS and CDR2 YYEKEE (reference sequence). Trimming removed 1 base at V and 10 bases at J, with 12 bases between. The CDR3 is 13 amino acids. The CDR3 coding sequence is TGTGCCAGCAGCTTGACACCCTCGGGACCCCAGCATTTT. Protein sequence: CASSLTPSGPQHF.

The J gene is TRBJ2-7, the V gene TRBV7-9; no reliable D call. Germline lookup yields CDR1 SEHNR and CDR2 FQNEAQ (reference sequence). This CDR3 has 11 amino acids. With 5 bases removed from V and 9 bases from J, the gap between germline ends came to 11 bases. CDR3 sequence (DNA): TGTGCCAGCAGCACCTCCGTCGGGCAGTACTTC. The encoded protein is CASSTSVGQYF.

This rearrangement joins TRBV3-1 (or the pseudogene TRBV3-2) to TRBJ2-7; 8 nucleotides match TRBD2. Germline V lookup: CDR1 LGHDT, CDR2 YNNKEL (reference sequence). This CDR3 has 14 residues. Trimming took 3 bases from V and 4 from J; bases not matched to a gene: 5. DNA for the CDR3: TGTGCCAGCAGCCAGGCAGCGGGAGATTACGAGCAGTACTTC. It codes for CASSQAAGDYEQYF.

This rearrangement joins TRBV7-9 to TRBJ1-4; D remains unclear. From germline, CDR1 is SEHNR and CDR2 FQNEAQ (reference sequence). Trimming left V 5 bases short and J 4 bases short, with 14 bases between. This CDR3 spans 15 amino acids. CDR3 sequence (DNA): TGTGCCAGCAGCCCTGTCTACGGTTTTAATGAAAAACTGTTTTTT. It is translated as CASSPVYGFNEKLFF.

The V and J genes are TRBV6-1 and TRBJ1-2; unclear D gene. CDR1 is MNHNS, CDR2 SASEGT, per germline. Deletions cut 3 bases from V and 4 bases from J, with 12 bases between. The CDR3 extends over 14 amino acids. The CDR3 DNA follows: TGTGCCAGCAGTGAGCGGGGATTCGCCTATGGCTACACCTTC. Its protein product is CASSERGFAYGYTF.

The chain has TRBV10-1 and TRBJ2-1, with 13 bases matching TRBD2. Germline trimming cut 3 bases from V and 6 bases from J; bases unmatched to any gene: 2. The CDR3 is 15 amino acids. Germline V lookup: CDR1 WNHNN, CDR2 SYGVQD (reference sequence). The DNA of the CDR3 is TGCGCCAGCAGTGAACTAGCGGGGGGGTTCAATGAGCAGTTCTTC. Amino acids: CASSELAGGFNEQFF.

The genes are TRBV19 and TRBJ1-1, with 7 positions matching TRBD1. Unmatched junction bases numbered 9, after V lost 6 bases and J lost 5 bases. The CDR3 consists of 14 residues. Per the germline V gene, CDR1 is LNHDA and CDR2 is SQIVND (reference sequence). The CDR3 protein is CASRDQGVRTEAFF. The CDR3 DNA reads TGTGCCAGTAGGGACCAGGGGGTAAGGACTGAAGCTTTCTTT.

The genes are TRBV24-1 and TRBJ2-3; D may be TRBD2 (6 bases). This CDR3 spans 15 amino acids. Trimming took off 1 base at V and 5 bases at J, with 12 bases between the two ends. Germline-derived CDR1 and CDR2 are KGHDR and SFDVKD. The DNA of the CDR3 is TGTGCCACCAGTGATTTTGGGGGGTTCGAAGATACGCAGTATTTT. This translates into CATSDFGGFEDTQYF.

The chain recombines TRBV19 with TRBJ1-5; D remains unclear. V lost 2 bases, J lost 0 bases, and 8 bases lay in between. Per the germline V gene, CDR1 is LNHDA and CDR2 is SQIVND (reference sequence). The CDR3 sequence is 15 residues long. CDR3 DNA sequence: TGTGCCAGTAGTATACAAACAGCTAGCAATCAGCCCCAGCATTTT. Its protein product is CASSIQTASNQPQHF.

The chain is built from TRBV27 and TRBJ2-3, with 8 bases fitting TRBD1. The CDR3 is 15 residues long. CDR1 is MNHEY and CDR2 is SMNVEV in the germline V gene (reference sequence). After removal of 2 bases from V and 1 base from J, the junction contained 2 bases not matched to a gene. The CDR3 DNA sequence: TGTGCCAGCAGTTTAAGGGGACAGGGCACAGATACGCAGTATTTT. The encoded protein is CASSLRGQGTDTQYF.

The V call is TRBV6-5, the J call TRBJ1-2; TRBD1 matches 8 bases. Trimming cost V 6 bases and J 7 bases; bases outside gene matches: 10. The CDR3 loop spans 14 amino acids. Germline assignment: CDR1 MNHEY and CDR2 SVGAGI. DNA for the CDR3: TGTGCCAGCAGCCATACCGGACAGGGTTCTGGCTACACCTTC. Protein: CASSHTGQGSGYTF.

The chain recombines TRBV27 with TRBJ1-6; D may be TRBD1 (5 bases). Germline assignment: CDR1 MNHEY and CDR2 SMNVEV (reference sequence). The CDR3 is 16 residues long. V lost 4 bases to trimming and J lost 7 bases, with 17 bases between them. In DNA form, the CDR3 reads TGTGCCAGCAGTTCTCCCCCGGGACTTCAAAATTCACCCCTCCACTTT. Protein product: CASSSPPGLQNSPLHF.

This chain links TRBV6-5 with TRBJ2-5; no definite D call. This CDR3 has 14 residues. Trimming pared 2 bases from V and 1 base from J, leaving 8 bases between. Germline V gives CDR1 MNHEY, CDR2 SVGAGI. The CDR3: CASSYNRPQETQYF. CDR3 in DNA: TGTGCCAGCAGTTACAACAGACCCCAAGAGACCCAGTACTTC.

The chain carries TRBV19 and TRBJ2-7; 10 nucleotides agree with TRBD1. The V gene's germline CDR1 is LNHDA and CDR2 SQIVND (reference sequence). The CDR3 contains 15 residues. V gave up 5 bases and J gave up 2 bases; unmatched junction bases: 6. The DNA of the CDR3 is TGTGCCAGTAGTCAGGGACAGGGGTATGCCTACGAGCAGTACTTC. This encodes CASSQGQGYAYEQYF.

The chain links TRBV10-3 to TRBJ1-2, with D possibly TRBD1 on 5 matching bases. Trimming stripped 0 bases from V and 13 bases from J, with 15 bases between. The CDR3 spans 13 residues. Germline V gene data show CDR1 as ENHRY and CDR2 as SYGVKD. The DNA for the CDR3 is TGTGCCATCAGTGAGTCGGAGGGGCTCCAGGGCACCTTC. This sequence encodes CAISESEGLQGTF.